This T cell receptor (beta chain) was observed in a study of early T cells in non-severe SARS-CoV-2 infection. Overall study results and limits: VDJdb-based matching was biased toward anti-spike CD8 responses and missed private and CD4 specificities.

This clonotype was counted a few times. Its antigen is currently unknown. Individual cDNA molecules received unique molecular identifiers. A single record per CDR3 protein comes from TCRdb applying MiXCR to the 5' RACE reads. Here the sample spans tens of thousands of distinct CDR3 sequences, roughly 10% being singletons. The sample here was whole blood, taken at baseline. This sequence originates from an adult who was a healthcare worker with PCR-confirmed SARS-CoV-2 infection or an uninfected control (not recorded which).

CDR3 in DNA: TGTGCCAGCAGACTCCTCACCGGGGAGCTGTTTTTT. Its protein product is CASRLLTGELFF. The rearrangement links TRBV28 to TRBJ2-2, with no clear D. Trimming removed 6 bases from V and 4 bases from J, with 6 bases in between. CDR1 is MDHEN and CDR2 is SYDVKM in the germline V gene. This CDR3 region has 12 residues.